This entry describes one T cell receptor beta chain. Its antigen remains unknown. The data originate from a study of OX40 agonist ivuxolimab in advanced cancers. About the study: Melanoma, hepatocellular carcinoma, head and neck or renal cell cancer occurred in dose-escalation patients. Under the entry rules, prior anti-PD-1, anti-PD-L1 or anti-CTLA-4 therapy was allowed, and roughly 41% had some. Study-level findings and limits: More expanded clones were seen, on average, in CD8+ T cells than in CD4+.

Using immunoSEQ multiplex PCR, the repertoire was profiled, and TCRdb retains in-frame clones only, with some absent. The sample yields roughly 63,000 clones, about 89% seen once. V shed 10 bases, J shed 7 bases, and the junction held 11 bases outside the gene matches. The CDR3 is 16 residues long. The germline V gene encodes CDR1 ENHRY and CDR2 SYGVKD. The specimen comprised CD4+ or CD8+ T cells sorted from blood, sampled in a trial of the OX40 agonist ivuxolimab. The rearrangement joins TRBV10-3 to TRBJ2-1; 15 nucleotides match TRBD2. This receptor was identified in an adult with an advanced solid tumor such as melanoma, head and neck, liver or kidney cancer. As DNA, the CDR3 is TGTGCCAGCGGACTAGCGGGAGGGAGAACTGCGAATGAGCAGTTCTTC. Its translation: CASGLAGGRTANEQFF.